This T cell receptor (beta chain) was identified in a study of tumor and adjacent non-tumor tissue in lung cancer. Three rounds of nested PCR, following a modified ARM-PCR protocol, produced the TCRbeta library. TCRdb used MiXCR to reprocess the multiplex PCR reads, holding one entry per CDR3 protein. In the table there are around 210,000 distinct CDR3 sequences, about 71% of which are singletons. The CDR3 is made up of 13 amino acids. Trimming removed 6 bases from V and 8 bases from J, with 16 bases in between. Germline V gene data show CDR1 as MNHNY and CDR2 as SVGAGI (reference sequence). No cell sorting was done before RNA was extracted from the tissue.

Material: lung tumor tissue. This chain connects TRBV6-6 to TRBJ1-2, with a possible D match to TRBD1 (6 bases). The origin of this receptor is a man in his 60s with non-small cell lung cancer. The CDR3 here is CASRAKSGAGYTF. The CDR3 nucleotides read TGTGCCAGCAGAGCTAAGTCAGGGGCCGGCTACACCTTC.